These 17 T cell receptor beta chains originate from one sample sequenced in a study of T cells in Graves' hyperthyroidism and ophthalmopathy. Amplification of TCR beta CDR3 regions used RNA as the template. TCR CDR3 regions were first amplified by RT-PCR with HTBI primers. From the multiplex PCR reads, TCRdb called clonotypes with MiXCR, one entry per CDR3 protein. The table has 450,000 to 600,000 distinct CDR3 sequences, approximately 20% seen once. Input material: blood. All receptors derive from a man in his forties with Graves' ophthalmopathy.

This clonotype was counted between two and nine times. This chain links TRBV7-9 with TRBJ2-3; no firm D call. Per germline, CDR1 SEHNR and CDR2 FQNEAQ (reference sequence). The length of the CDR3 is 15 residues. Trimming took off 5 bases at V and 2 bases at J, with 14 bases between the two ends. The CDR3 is CASSRGRSFTDTQYF. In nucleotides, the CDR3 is TGTGCCAGCAGCAGAGGACGGTCCTTCACAGATACGCAGTATTTT.

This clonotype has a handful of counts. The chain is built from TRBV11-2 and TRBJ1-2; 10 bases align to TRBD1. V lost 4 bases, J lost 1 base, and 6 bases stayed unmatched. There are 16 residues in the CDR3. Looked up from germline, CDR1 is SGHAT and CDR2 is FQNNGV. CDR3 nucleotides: TGTGCCAGCAGCTCGACCGGGACAGGGGTTAACTATGGCTACACCTTC. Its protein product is CASSSTGTGVNYGYTF.

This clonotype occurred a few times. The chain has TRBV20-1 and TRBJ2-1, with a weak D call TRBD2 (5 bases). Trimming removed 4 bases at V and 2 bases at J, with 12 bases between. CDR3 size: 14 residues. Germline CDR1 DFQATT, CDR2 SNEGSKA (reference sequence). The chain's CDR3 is CSATRTGPYNEQFF. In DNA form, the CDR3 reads TGCAGTGCTACCAGGACTGGCCCCTACAATGAGCAGTTCTTC.

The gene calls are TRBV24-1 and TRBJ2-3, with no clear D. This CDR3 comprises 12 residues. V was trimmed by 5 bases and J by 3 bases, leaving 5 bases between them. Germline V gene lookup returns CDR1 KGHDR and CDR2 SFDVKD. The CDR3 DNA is TGTGCCACCAGTGGATGGACAGATACGCAGTATTTT. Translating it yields CATSGWTDTQYF.

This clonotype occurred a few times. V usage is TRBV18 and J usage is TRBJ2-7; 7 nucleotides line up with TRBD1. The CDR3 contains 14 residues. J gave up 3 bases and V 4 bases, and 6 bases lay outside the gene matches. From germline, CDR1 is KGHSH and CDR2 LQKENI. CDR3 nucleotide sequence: TGTGCCAGCTCACTTCGGGACAGCTTCTACGAGCAGTACTTC. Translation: CASSLRDSFYEQYF.

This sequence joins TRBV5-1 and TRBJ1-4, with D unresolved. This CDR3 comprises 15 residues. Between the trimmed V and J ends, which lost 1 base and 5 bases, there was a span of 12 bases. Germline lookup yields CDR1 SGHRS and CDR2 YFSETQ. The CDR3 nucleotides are TGCGCCAGCAGCTTGAGTGGAGGTCCGAATGAAAAACTGTTTTTT. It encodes CASSLSGGPNEKLFF.

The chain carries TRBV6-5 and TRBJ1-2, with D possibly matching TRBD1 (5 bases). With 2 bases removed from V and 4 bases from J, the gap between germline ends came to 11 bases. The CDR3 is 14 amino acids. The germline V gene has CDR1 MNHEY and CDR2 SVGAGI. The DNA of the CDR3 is TGTGCCAGCAGTTACGGGACTGGGGGCTATGGCTACACCTTC. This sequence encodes CASSYGTGGYGYTF.

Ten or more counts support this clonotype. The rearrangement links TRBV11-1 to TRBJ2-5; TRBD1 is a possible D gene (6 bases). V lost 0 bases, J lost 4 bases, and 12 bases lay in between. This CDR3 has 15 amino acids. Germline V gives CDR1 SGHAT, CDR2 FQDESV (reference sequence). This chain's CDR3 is CASSLAPGATETQYF. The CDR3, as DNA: TGTGCCAGCAGCTTAGCCCCAGGGGCCACAGAGACCCAGTACTTC.

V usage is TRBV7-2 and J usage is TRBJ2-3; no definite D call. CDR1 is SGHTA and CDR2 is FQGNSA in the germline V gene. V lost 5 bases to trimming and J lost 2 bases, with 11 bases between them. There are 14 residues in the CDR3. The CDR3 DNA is TGTGCCAGCAGCCCTTTGCCCAACACAGATACGCAGTATTTT. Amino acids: CASSPLPNTDTQYF.

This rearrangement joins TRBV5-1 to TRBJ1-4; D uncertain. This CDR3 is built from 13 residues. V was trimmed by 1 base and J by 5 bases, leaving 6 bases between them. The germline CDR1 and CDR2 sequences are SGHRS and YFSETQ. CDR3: CASSLLRNEKLFF. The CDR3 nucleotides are TGCGCCAGCAGCTTGTTACGAAATGAAAAACTGTTTTTT.

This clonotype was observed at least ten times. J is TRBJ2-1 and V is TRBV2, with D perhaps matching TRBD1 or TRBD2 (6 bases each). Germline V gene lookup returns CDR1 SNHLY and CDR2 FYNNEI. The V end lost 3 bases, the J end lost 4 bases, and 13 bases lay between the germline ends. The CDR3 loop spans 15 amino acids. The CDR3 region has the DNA TGTGCCAGCAGTGATTCAAAGGGGGGATACAATGAGCAGTTCTTC. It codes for CASSDSKGGYNEQFF.

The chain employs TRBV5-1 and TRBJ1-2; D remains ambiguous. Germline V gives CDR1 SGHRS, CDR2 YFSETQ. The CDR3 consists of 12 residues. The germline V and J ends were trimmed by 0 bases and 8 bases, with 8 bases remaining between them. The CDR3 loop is CASSLERSGYTF. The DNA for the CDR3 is TGCGCCAGCAGCTTGGAGAGAAGCGGCTACACCTTC.

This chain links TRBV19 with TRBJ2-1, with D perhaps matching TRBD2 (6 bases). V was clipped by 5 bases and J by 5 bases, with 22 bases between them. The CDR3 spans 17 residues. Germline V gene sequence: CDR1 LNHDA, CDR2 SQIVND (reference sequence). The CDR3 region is CASSPSILAEQNNEQFF. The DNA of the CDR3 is TGTGCCAGTAGTCCATCGATCTTAGCGGAGCAAAACAATGAGCAGTTCTTC.

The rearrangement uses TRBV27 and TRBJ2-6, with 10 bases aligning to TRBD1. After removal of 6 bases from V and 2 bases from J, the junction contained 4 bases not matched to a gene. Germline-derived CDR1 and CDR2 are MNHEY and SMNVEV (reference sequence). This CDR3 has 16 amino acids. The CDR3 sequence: CASRDRGPPGANVLTF. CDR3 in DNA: TGTGCCAGCAGAGACAGGGGGCCCCCTGGGGCCAACGTCCTGACTTTC.

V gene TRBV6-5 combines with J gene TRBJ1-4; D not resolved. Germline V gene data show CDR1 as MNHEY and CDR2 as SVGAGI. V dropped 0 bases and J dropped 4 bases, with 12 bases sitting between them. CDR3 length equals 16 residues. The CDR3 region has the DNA TGTGCCAGCAGTTACTCTCCCAGAGAAGATAATGAAAAACTGTTTTTT. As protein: CASSYSPREDNEKLFF.

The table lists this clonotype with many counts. The CDR3 is CASSSDRAYTEAFF. DNA of the CDR3: TGCGCCAGCAGCTCCGACAGGGCCTACACTGAAGCTTTCTTT. This chain connects TRBV5-1 to TRBJ1-1; 7 nucleotides agree with TRBD1. The V and J ends lost 3 bases and 3 bases, in that order; junction bases with no gene match: 5. Per the germline V gene, CDR1 is SGHRS and CDR2 is YFSETQ. The length of the CDR3 is 14 residues.

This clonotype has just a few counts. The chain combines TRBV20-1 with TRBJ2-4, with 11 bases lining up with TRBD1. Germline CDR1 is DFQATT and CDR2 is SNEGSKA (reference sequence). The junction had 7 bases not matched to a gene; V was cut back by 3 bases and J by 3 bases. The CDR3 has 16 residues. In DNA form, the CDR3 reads TGCAGTGCTAGTGGGGACAGGGGGAATCACAAAAACATTCAGTACTTC. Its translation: CSASGDRGNHKNIQYF.